The 5 T cell receptor beta chains given below trace back to one sample, sequenced in a study of OX40 agonist ivuxolimab in advanced cancers. Generated by immunoSEQ multiplex PCR, the TCRdb table keeps only in-frame clones and is missing some. The data contain 25,000 or so clones, about 87% of them seen just once; the ten biggest clones take up approximately 10%. The sequenced sample was CD4+ or CD8+ T cells sorted from blood, obtained in a trial of the OX40 agonist ivuxolimab. These receptors were obtained from an adult with an advanced solid tumor such as melanoma, head and neck, liver or kidney cancer.

The chain employs TRBV7-5 and TRBJ2-5; the table assigns TRBD2, which was not confirmed against the DNA. TRBV7-5 is termed a pseudogene. The CDR3 totals 13 residues. The CDR3 coding sequence is TGTGTCAGAAGCCCACGGGGACAAGAGACCCAGTACTTC. Its protein product is CVRSPRGQETQYF.

CDR3 protein: CASSKTGFSNQPQHF. In DNA, the CDR3 is TGTGCCAGCAGCAAGACAGGGTTCAGCAATCAGCCCCAGCATTTT. The V call is TRBV6-5, the J call TRBJ1-5, with TRBD1 matching 7 bases. The CDR3 consists of 15 residues. Germline CDR1 is MNHEY and CDR2 is SVGAGI. V was pared by 6 bases and J by 1 base, with 6 bases of the junction left unmatched.

Written as DNA, the CDR3 is TGTGCCAGCAGCTTAGCCCCGGCGGGAAGCTCTGGAAACACCATATATTTT. Protein product: CASSLAPAGSSGNTIYF. The chain is built from TRBV7-2 and TRBJ1-3; no firm D call. The CDR3 totals 17 residues. Germline V gene data show CDR1 as SGHTA and CDR2 as FQGNSA. The V gene lost 0 bases and the J gene lost 0 bases, with 12 bases spanning the gap.

CDR3 DNA sequence: TGTGCCAGCAGTTTACAGGGGGCACAAGAGACCCAGTACTTC. Amino acids: CASSLQGAQETQYF. The chain employs TRBV28 and TRBJ2-5; 8 bases fit TRBD1. This CDR3 is 14 amino acids long. The junction had 1 base not matched to a gene; V was cut back by 2 bases and J by 2 bases. Germline CDR1 and CDR2: MDHEN and SYDVKM.

V gene TRBV19 combines with J gene TRBJ2-3, with 7 bases fitting TRBD2. CDR1 is LNHDA, CDR2 SQIVND, per germline (reference sequence). With 5 bases clipped from V and 6 bases from J, the junction kept 20 bases outside the gene matches. The CDR3 has 18 residues. This CDR3 reads CASSVATGSMGGYDTQYF. The CDR3 DNA sequence: TGTGCCAGTAGTGTGGCCACAGGCTCGATGGGAGGGTATGATACGCAGTATTTT.